These 10 T cell receptor beta chains share one sample of origin, sequenced in a study of T cell changes during pregnancy in multiple sclerosis. Using immunoSEQ multiplex PCR, the repertoire was profiled, and TCRdb retains in-frame clones only, with some absent. The sample lists approximately 100,000 clones, more than 90% occurring once. Specimen: peripheral blood, collected in the second trimester of pregnancy. Source of these receptors: a female donor with multiple sclerosis, enrolled in a pregnancy study.

The chain employs TRBV6-5 and TRBJ1-1, with TRBD1 identical over 10 bases. CDR1 is MNHEY and CDR2 is SVGAGI in the germline V gene. The CDR3 has 15 residues. The junction had 5 bases not matched to a gene; V was cut back by 6 bases and J by 1 base. CDR3: CASRRGTGANTEAFF. The CDR3 DNA is TGTGCCAGCAGACGCGGGACAGGGGCGAACACTGAAGCTTTCTTT.

This sequence joins TRBV4-3 and TRBJ2-1; 10 bases map to TRBD2. CDR1 is LGHNA, CDR2 YSLEER, per germline. The CDR3 sequence is 15 residues long. Trimming cost V 4 bases and J 3 bases; bases outside gene matches: 3. The chain's CDR3 is CASSPGLAVYNEQFF. As DNA, the CDR3 is TGCGCCAGCAGCCCAGGACTAGCGGTCTACAATGAGCAGTTCTTC.

This chain links TRBV19 with TRBJ2-1, with TRBD1 identical over 10 bases. Germline values: CDR1 LNHDA, CDR2 SQIVND (reference sequence). This CDR3 is 15 amino acids long. The ends lost 4 bases at V and 2 bases at J; junction bases unmatched: 2. Here the CDR3 DNA reads TGTGCCAGTAGTACCGGACAGGGGGCCTACAATGAGCAGTTCTTC. This translates into CASSTGQGAYNEQFF.

The chain links TRBV19 to TRBJ2-7, with TRBD2 matching 8 bases. V trimming: 3 bases; J trimming: 4 bases; junction bases outside the gene matches: 2. The germline V gene has CDR1 LNHDA and CDR2 SQIVND (reference sequence). This CDR3 is built from 13 residues. Here the CDR3 DNA reads TGTGCCAGTAGTATCGGGGGGGCGTACGAGCAGTACTTC. It specifies CASSIGGAYEQYF.

This rearrangement joins TRBV11-2 to TRBJ2-2; TRBD1 matches at 8 bases. J gave up 6 bases and V 2 bases, and 14 bases lay outside the gene matches. The germline CDR1 and CDR2 sequences are SGHAT and FQNNGV. The CDR3 runs to 18 residues. Here the CDR3 reads CASSLIRTGTGSSGELFF. CDR3 nucleotides: TGTGCCAGCAGCTTAATCCGAACCGGGACAGGTTCTTCCGGGGAGCTGTTTTTT.

V and J are TRBV5-1 and TRBJ1-3, with 8 bases identical to TRBD1. Unmatched junction bases numbered 3, after V lost 2 bases and J lost 2 bases. Per the germline V gene, CDR1 is SGHRS and CDR2 is YFSETQ. CDR3 length equals 15 residues. CDR3 region: CASSFTGGAGNTIYF. The CDR3 nucleotides read TGCGCCAGCAGCTTTACAGGGGGAGCTGGAAACACCATATATTTT.

A single count supports this clone. The chain combines TRBV9 with TRBJ1-3; D gene uncertain. The V and J ends lost 0 bases and 0 bases respectively, with 10 bases between them. The CDR3 length is 16 residues. The germline CDR1 and CDR2 sequences are SGDLS and YYNGEE. This chain's CDR3 is CASSVASSHSGNTIYF. CDR3 DNA: TGTGCCAGCAGCGTAGCTAGCAGCCACTCTGGAAACACCATATATTTT.

V and J are TRBV19 and TRBJ2-1; a weak D match, TRBD1 (7 bases). Trimming took off 6 bases at V and 3 bases at J, with 21 bases between the two ends. The CDR3 has 17 amino acids. Germline values: CDR1 LNHDA, CDR2 SQIVND (reference sequence). The DNA for the CDR3 is TGTGCCAGTAGGGAGGGCCTCGACAGGGCACGCTACAATGAGCAGTTCTTC. It translates to CASREGLDRARYNEQFF.

The rearrangement links TRBV9 to TRBJ2-3; 9 nucleotides match TRBD2. The ends lost 0 bases at V and 5 bases at J; junction bases unmatched: 1. CDR3 length: 14 residues. Germline CDR1 reads SGDLS; CDR2 reads YYNGEE. The CDR3, as DNA: TGTGCCAGCAGCGTAGGCGGGGGGGGAGATACGCAGTATTTT. This encodes CASSVGGGGDTQYF. The whole variable domain, filled in from reference TRBV9 and TRBJ2-3, reads DSGVTQTPKHLITATGQRVTLRCSPRSGDLSVYWYQQSLDQGLQFLIQYYNGEERAKGNILERFSAQQFPDLHSELNLSSLELGDSALYFCASSVGGGGDTQYFGPGTRLTVL.

A note on this clone: A read error may account for a junction end that differs from germline. V usage is TRBV2 and J usage is TRBJ1-5; D gene ambiguous. CDR1 SNHLY and CDR2 FYNNEI come from the germline V gene. The CDR3 consists of 12 residues. The CDR3 DNA sequence: TGTGCCAGCAGCGAAGGACTTCAGCCCCAGCATTTT. This sequence encodes CASSEGLQPQHF.